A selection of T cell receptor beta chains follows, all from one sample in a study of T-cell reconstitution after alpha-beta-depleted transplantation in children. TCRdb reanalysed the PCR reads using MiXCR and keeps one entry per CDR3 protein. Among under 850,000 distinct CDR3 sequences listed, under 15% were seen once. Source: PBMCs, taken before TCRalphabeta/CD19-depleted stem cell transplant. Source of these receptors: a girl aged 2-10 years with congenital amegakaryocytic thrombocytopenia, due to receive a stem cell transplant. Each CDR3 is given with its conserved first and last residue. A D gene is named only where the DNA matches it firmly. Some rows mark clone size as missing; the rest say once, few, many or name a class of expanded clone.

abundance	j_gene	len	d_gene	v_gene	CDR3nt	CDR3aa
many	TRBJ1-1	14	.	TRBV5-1	TGCGCCAGCAGCTTGCCTCCTGGGAGCACTGAAGCTTTCTTT	CASSLPPGSTEAFF
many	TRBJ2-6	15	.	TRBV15	TGTGCCACCAGCAGAGATGCCTCTGGGGCCAACGTCCTGACTTTC	CATSRDASGANVLTF
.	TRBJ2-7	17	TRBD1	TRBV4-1	TGCGCCAGCAGCCAAGATTTTCCCGGGACAGGGTCCTACGAGCAGTACTTC	CASSQDFPGTGSYEQYF
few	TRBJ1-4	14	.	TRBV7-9	TGTGCCAGCAGCTGGACGCAGGGAAACCAAAAACTGTTTTTT	CASSWTQGNQKLFF
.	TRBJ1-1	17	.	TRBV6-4	TGTGCCAGCAGTGACTCGTCCCGGTCGCCCGGGGACACTGAAGCTTTCTTT	CASSDSSRSPGDTEAFF
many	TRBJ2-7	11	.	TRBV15	TGTGCCACCAGCGCAACGACCGAGCAGTACTTC	CATSATTEQYF
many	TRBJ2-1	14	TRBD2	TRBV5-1	TGCGCCAGCAGGGGCGGGAGTACCTACAATGAGCAGTTCTTC	CASRGGSTYNEQFF
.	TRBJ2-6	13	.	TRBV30	TGTGCCCTAGACCCGTCTGGGGCCAACGTCCTGACTTTC	CALDPSGANVLTF
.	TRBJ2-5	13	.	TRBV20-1	TGCAGTGCTCCTGAGGGGGGGCTAGAGACCCAGTACTTC	CSAPEGGLETQYF
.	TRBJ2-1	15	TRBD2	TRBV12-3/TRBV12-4	TGTGCCAGCAGTTTTAGCGGGGATACCTACAATGAGCAGTTCTTC	CASSFSGDTYNEQFF
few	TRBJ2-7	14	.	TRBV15	TGTGCCACCAGCAGAGCTGGGGCCTATTACGAGCAGTACTTC	CATSRAGAYYEQYF
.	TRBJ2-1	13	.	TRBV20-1	TGCAGTGCTAGAGGACTAGTTTGGTATGAGCAGTTCTTC	CSARGLVWYEQFF
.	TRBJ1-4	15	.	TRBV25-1	TGTGCCAGCAGTGAACCTGGGAAGGCTAATGAAAAACTGTTTTTT	CASSEPGKANEKLFF
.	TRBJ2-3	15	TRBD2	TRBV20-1	TGCAGTGCTAGTCAGGGACTAGGGGACACAGATACGCAGTATTTT	CSASQGLGDTDTQYF
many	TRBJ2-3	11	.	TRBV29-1	TGCAGCCCCGCCCTCGGAGATACGCAGTATTTT	CSPALGDTQYF
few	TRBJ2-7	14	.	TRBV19	TGTGCCAGTAGTGCCGCAGGGAAGGCGAACGAGCAGTACTTC	CASSAAGKANEQYF
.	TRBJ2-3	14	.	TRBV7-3	TGTGCCAGCAGCTTTGACTCTTATCCGGATACGCAGTATTTT	CASSFDSYPDTQYF
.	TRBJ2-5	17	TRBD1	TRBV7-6	TGTGCCAGCAGCTTAGCAGGGGGACAGGAGATATGGGAGACCCAGTACTTC	CASSLAGGQEIWETQYF
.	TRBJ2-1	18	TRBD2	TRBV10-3	TGTGCCATCAGTGAGACTAGCGGGAGGCCTGGGGGGACAAATGAGCAGTTCTTC	CAISETSGRPGGTNEQFF
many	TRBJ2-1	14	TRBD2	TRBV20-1	TGCAGTGCTAGCGAGCGGGAGGGCTACAATGAGCAGTTCTTC	CSASEREGYNEQFF
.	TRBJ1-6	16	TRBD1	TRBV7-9	TGTGCCAGCAGCTTAAGATTCCGGACAGGGGGTTCACCCCTCCACTTT	CASSLRFRTGGSPLHF
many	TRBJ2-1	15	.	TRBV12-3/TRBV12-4	TGTGCCAGCAGTCCCAGGGGGGACTCCTACAATGAGCAGTTCTTC	CASSPRGDSYNEQFF
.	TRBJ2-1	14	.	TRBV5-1	TGCGCCAGCAGGTTAGAGGGACCCTACAATGAGCAGTTCTTC	CASRLEGPYNEQFF
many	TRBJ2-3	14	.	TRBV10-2	TGCGCCAGCAGCCGGGATCCAATCACAGATACGCAGTATTTT	CASSRDPITDTQYF
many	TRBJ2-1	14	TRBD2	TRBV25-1	TGTGCCAGCAGTTCTAGCGGGAGGGCCAATGAGCAGTTCTTC	CASSSSGRANEQFF